What follows are 30 T cell receptor beta chains derived from one specimen sequenced in a study of OX40 agonist ivuxolimab in advanced cancers. Method: immunoSEQ multiplex PCR; TCRdb's copy keeps in-frame clones and lacks some. Of around 93,000 clones detected, 85% to 90% appear once; the ten largest clones hold around 1.5%. The sample here was CD4+ or CD8+ T cells sorted from blood, taken in a trial of the OX40 agonist ivuxolimab. These receptors were collected from an adult with an advanced solid tumor such as melanoma, head and neck, liver or kidney cancer.

The CDR3, as DNA: TGTGCCAGCAGTTCGCTTTCGGTTAGCACAGATACGCAGTATTTT. Its translation: CASSSLSVSTDTQYF. The gene calls are TRBV6-6 and TRBJ2-3; D remains ambiguous. This CDR3 is built from 15 residues. CDR1 and CDR2 (germline): MNHNY, SVGAGI (reference sequence). V shed 4 bases and J shed 0 bases, with 11 bases lying between them.

This chain links TRBV7-9 with TRBJ1-2, with D perhaps TRBD1 (5 bases). There are 13 residues in the CDR3. Germline V gives CDR1 SEHNR, CDR2 FQNEAQ (reference sequence). With 5 bases removed from V and 4 bases from J, the gap between germline ends came to 11 bases. This CDR3 is CASSDGTVYGYTF. CDR3 nucleotides: TGTGCCAGCAGCGATGGGACCGTCTATGGCTACACCTTC.

This chain links TRBV19 with TRBJ2-2, with D unresolved. CDR1 LNHDA and CDR2 SQIVND come from the germline V gene (reference sequence). With 2 bases removed from V and 5 bases from J, the gap between germline ends came to 9 bases. The CDR3 runs to 14 residues. This CDR3 reads CASSIKGNTGELFF. For the CDR3, the DNA is TGTGCCAGTAGTATAAAGGGAAATACCGGGGAGCTGTTTTTT.

This chain joins TRBV30 and TRBJ1-1; tentatively, D is TRBD1 (5 bases). The CDR3 is 12 amino acids. Trimming left V 4 bases short and J 5 bases short, with 11 bases between. Per germline, CDR1 GTSNPN and CDR2 SVGIG (reference sequence). The DNA of the CDR3 is TGTGCCTGGAACAGGCTATTGACTGAAGCTTTCTTT. It codes for CAWNRLLTEAFF.

This rearrangement joins TRBV30 to TRBJ2-1; 9 bases map to TRBD2. V lost 2 bases, J lost 2 bases, and 10 bases stayed unmatched. The CDR3 has 17 amino acids. CDR1 is GTSNPN and CDR2 is SVGIG in the germline V gene (reference sequence). The CDR3 nucleotides are TGTGCCTGGAGTCCGGACCTCTTAGCGGGGGCCTACAATGAGCAGTTCTTC. As protein: CAWSPDLLAGAYNEQFF.

The chain combines TRBV19 with TRBJ2-1; D remains unclear. This CDR3 region has 18 residues. Germline values: CDR1 LNHDA, CDR2 SQIVND (reference sequence). V was pared by 3 bases and J by 3 bases, with 21 bases between. The CDR3 here is CASSIRPSNRKLYNEQFF. CDR3 DNA: TGTGCCAGTAGTATTCGGCCGTCGAACCGAAAACTCTACAATGAGCAGTTCTTC.

This clone showed up just once. This rearrangement joins TRBV13 to TRBJ2-3; D is possibly TRBD2 (6 bases). Germline loops: CDR1 PRHDT, CDR2 FYEKMQ (reference sequence). Deletions cut 5 bases from V and 2 bases from J, with 14 bases between. The CDR3 spans 15 residues. CDR3 protein: CASSLKAGTTDTQYF. CDR3 in DNA: TGTGCCAGCAGCCTAAAGGCGGGGACCACAGATACGCAGTATTTT.

The gene calls are TRBV10-3 and TRBJ2-3, with D perhaps TRBD1 (7 bases). Deletions cut 4 bases from V and 1 base from J, with 12 bases between. The CDR3 sequence is 15 residues long. Germline V lookup: CDR1 ENHRY, CDR2 SYGVKD. CDR3 DNA: TGTGCCATCAGTGGCGGGACAGTCCGCACAGATACGCAGTATTTT. This gives the protein CAISGGTVRTDTQYF.

The genes are TRBV5-6 and TRBJ2-3; no clear D. V lost 1 base and J 0 bases, leaving 9 bases between the germline ends. CDR3 length equals 15 residues. Germline V lookup: CDR1 SGHDT, CDR2 YYEEEE. This CDR3 is CASSLIRPSTDTQYF. The CDR3 DNA is TGTGCCAGCAGCTTGATTAGGCCTAGCACAGATACGCAGTATTTT.

The genes are TRBV14 and TRBJ1-1; D gene unclear. The V gene lost 1 base and the J gene lost 7 bases, with 10 bases spanning the gap. Germline V gene lookup returns CDR1 SGHDN and CDR2 FVKESK. CDR3 length equals 13 residues. The CDR3 loop is CASSQAKGREAFF. For the CDR3, the DNA is TGTGCCAGCAGCCAAGCGAAGGGTCGTGAAGCTTTCTTT.

This clone occurred once. V and J are TRBV11-2 and TRBJ2-3, with D perhaps TRBD2 (5 bases). The germline V and J ends were trimmed by 6 bases and 1 base, with 11 bases remaining between them. This CDR3 spans 14 amino acids. The germline V gene has CDR1 SGHAT and CDR2 FQNNGV. This CDR3 reads CASRDSAGTDTQYF. CDR3 bases: TGTGCCAGCAGGGACTCGGCCGGCACAGATACGCAGTATTTT.

For this clone: At one end, the junction sequence differs from germline, possibly due to a read error. The chain links TRBV19 to TRBJ2-2; the D gene is possibly TRBD1 (5 bases). Germline-derived CDR1 and CDR2 are LNHDA and SQIVND (reference sequence). The CDR3 runs to 15 residues. The CDR3 reads CASSVSTENPGELFF. In DNA form, the CDR3 reads TGTGCCAGTAGTGTCTCGACAGAGAACCCCGGGGAGCTGTTTTTT.

The V gene is TRBV11-1, the J gene TRBJ2-1; possibly TRBD1 or TRBD2 for D (6 bases each). Germline V gives CDR1 SGHAT, CDR2 FQDESV (reference sequence). With 7 bases removed from V and 9 bases from J, the gap between germline ends came to 25 bases. There are 16 residues in the CDR3. This CDR3 is CASNPGGQLGKGEQFF. DNA for the CDR3: TGTGCCAGCAACCCTGGGGGGCAGCTAGGAAAGGGTGAGCAGTTCTTC.

The chain couples TRBV11-3 to TRBJ1-1; D possibly corresponds to TRBD1 (6 bases). Trimming removed 2 bases at V and 4 bases at J, with 11 bases between. The length of the CDR3 is 14 residues. Germline V gene data show CDR1 as SGHNT and CDR2 as YENEEA. The DNA of the CDR3 is TGTGCCAGCAGCTTATCAGGGGTTGGCACTGAAGCTTTCTTT. It yields the protein CASSLSGVGTEAFF.

The chain links TRBV2 to TRBJ2-5; D may correspond to TRBD1 or TRBD2 (5 bases each). The closer fit of TRBJ2-7 to the DNA end suggests the J call may be wrong. The length of the CDR3 is 11 residues. Germline loops: CDR1 SNHLY, CDR2 FYNNEI. The CDR3 nucleotides read TGTGCCTCTTCGAGGGGTTACGAGCAGTACTTC. This codes for CASSRGYEQYF.

V gene TRBV5-5 combines with J gene TRBJ2-5; TRBD2 agrees at 13 bases. With 4 bases clipped from V and 5 bases from J, the junction kept 5 bases outside the gene matches. The CDR3 has 15 residues. Germline assignment: CDR1 SGHKS and CDR2 YYEKEE (reference sequence). CDR3 in DNA: TGTGCCAGCAGCGCACTAGCGGGGGGGCAGGAGACCCAGTACTTC. Translated: CASSALAGGQETQYF.

The chain is built from TRBV6-1 and TRBJ1-5, with 8 positions matching TRBD1. Losses at the gene ends were 8 bases for V and 6 bases for J; bases not matched to a gene: 6. The CDR3 is 13 amino acids. In germline, CDR1 is MNHNS, CDR2 SASEGT. DNA of the CDR3: TGTGCCAGCTCCCAGGGGGCTAGTCAGCCCCAGCATTTT. It is translated as CASSQGASQPQHF.

V and J are TRBV11-3 and TRBJ2-7; 10 positions match TRBD1. Germline V gene sequence: CDR1 SGHNT, CDR2 YENEEA. The trim removed 5 bases at V and 4 bases at J, leaving 5 bases unmatched. This CDR3 spans 14 amino acids. This CDR3 reads CASSPRQGAYEQYF. In DNA, the CDR3 is TGTGCCAGCAGCCCGAGACAGGGGGCGTACGAGCAGTACTTC.

The table lists this clone with a count of one. V is TRBV2 and J is TRBJ2-7; 8 bases map to TRBD2. Germline lookup yields CDR1 SNHLY and CDR2 FYNNEI. The V segment lost 9 bases and the J segment 3 bases; nucleotides outside the gene matches: 10. This CDR3 comprises 14 residues. CDR3 coding DNA: TGTGCCAGAGGAAGTAGCGGGATTGGCTACGAGCAGTACTTC. Translating it yields CARGSSGIGYEQYF.

The chain employs TRBV6-6 and TRBJ2-2, with D uncertain. Germline V CDR1 and CDR2: MNHNY, SVGAGI (reference sequence). This CDR3 region has 15 residues. The V gene lost 0 bases and the J gene lost 5 bases, with 10 bases spanning the gap. In nucleotides, the CDR3 is TGTGCCAGCAGTTACTCTCCGCTTACAACCGGGGAGCTGTTTTTT. Amino acid sequence: CASSYSPLTTGELFF.

The CDR3 region is CASSVRGTDTQYF. In nucleotides, the CDR3 is TGTGCCAGCAGCGTACGGGGCACAGATACGCAGTATTTT. The rearrangement joins TRBV9 to TRBJ2-3; D is unresolved. The CDR3 is 13 amino acids. Germline loops: CDR1 SGDLS, CDR2 YYNGEE. V lost 1 base to trimming and J lost 1 base, with 4 bases between them. Variable domain in full (rest from reference TRBV9 and TRBJ2-3): DSGVTQTPKHLITATGQRVTLRCSPRSGDLSVYWYQQSLDQGLQFLIQYYNGEERAKGNILERFSAQQFPDLHSELNLSSLELGDSALYFCASSVRGTDTQYFGPGTRLTVL.

V is TRBV5-6 and J is TRBJ2-7; TRBD1 agrees at 7 bases. The CDR3 covers 15 residues. J was trimmed by 6 bases and V by 0 bases; bases with no gene match: 9. Looked up from germline, CDR1 is SGHDT and CDR2 is YYEEEE. The CDR3 reads CASSLERGPTGEQYF. For the CDR3, the DNA is TGTGCCAGCAGCTTGGAAAGGGGGCCCACTGGCGAGCAGTACTTC. Combining the CDR3 with reference TRBV5-6 and TRBJ2-7 gives the whole variable domain DAGVTQSPTHLIKTRGQQVTLRCSPKSGHDTVSWYQQALGQGPQFIFQYYEEEERQRGNFPDRFSGHQFPNYSSELNVNALLLGDSALYLCASSLERGPTGEQYFGPGTRLTVT.

The chain combines TRBV7-2 with TRBJ2-3; D unclear. The germline CDR1 and CDR2 sequences are SGHTA and FQGNSA. Trimming removed 5 bases from V and 2 bases from J, with 5 bases in between. This CDR3 has 12 amino acids. CDR3 residues: CASSPTTDTQYF. As DNA, the CDR3 is TGTGCCAGCAGCCCGACCACAGATACGCAGTATTTT.

The V call is TRBV2, the J call TRBJ1-2; 7 bases agree with TRBD1. Per the germline V gene, CDR1 is SNHLY and CDR2 is FYNNEI. This CDR3 is 15 amino acids long. The J segment lost 5 bases and the V segment lost 5 bases, leaving 11 bases of the junction unmatched. The CDR3 loop is CASSSQGVWGYGYTF. The CDR3 DNA follows: TGTGCCAGCAGTAGCCAGGGGGTCTGGGGGTATGGCTACACCTTC.

CDR3 region: CASSLAGDMNTEAFF. CDR3 nucleotide sequence: TGTGCCAGCAGCTTAGCGGGGGACATGAACACTGAAGCTTTCTTT. This chain joins TRBV7-9 and TRBJ1-1, with a tentative D call TRBD1 (6 bases). CDR3 length equals 15 residues. Trimming stripped 0 bases from V and 0 bases from J, with 8 bases between. Germline assignment: CDR1 SEHNR and CDR2 FQNEAQ (reference sequence).

The J gene is TRBJ1-1, the V gene TRBV7-2, with D possibly TRBD1 on 6 matching bases. Trimming removed 8 bases from V and 1 base from J, with 11 bases in between. The CDR3 covers 13 residues. The germline V gene has CDR1 SGHTA and CDR2 FQGNSA. CDR3 loop: CASDGQSNTEAFF. The CDR3 bases are TGTGCCAGCGACGGACAGTCGAACACTGAAGCTTTCTTT.

This rearrangement joins TRBV4-1 to TRBJ2-1; 8 nucleotides match TRBD1. Per the germline V gene, CDR1 is MGHRA and CDR2 is YSYEKL. This CDR3 is built from 15 residues. V lost 0 bases and J lost 5; bases outside the gene matches: 3. The CDR3, as DNA: TGCGCCAGCAGCCAAGAGGGACAGGTAAACAATGAGCAGTTCTTC. Its translation: CASSQEGQVNNEQFF.

V and J are TRBV4-3 and TRBJ1-4; D is unclear. CDR1 is LGHNA and CDR2 is YSLEER in the germline V gene. V was cut by 0 bases and J by 2 bases, with 13 bases left in between. The CDR3 is 17 amino acids. For the CDR3, the DNA is TGCGCCAGCAGCCAAGATCGCCGGAGAGGGACTAATGAAAAACTGTTTTTT. Residues: CASSQDRRRGTNEKLFF.

Turning to this clone: The same CDR3 arises from other DNA sequences in this sample as well. The chain uses TRBV5-4 and TRBJ2-3; D call uncertain. In germline, CDR1 is SGHNT, CDR2 YYREEE (reference sequence). V lost 0 bases and J 4 bases, leaving 6 bases between the germline ends. The CDR3 sequence is 13 residues long. In DNA form, the CDR3 reads TGTGCCAGCAGCTTGGTGGGTGCAGATACGCAGTATTTT. Its translation: CASSLVGADTQYF.

This chain joins TRBV4-3 and TRBJ2-5; D is perhaps TRBD2 (5 bases). V shed 1 base and J shed 2 bases, with 17 bases lying between them. CDR1 and CDR2 from the germline V gene are LGHNA and YSLEER. CDR3 length: 17 amino acids. In nucleotides, the CDR3 is TGCGCCAGCAGCCAAGTTGAGACTACTAGTGGGCAAGAGACCCAGTACTTC. Translating it yields CASSQVETTSGQETQYF.